The present T cell receptor (beta chain) was sequenced within a study of tumor-infiltrating lymphocytes in primary liver carcinoma. Turning to the study itself: Staging of the tumors gave T1-T3 N0M0, with widths of roughly 4.2 to 10 cm. Study-level findings and limits: Compared with tumor region pairs, tumor-adjacent and tumor-blood pairs overlapped less. Tumors carried a top-250-clone fraction significantly exceeding that of blood (p = 0.039).

cDNA specific to TCR beta was made from approximately 0.55 ug of total RNA, with a constant-region primer employed for priming. TCR beta libraries came from three nested multiplex PCR rounds using slightly modified ARM-PCR. Forward primers for TRBV1-TRBV30 and a C-beta reverse primer served the first two PCR rounds, at approximately 10 cycles each. TCRdb independently ran MiXCR on the multiplex PCR reads; one entry per CDR3 protein. The sample records hundreds of thousands of distinct CDR3 sequences, around 50% being singletons. From germline, CDR1 is SEHNR and CDR2 FQNEAQ (reference sequence). The CDR3 runs to 14 residues. Trimming shortened V by 0 bases and J by 5 bases, and 10 bases separated the two germline ends. A note on this clonotype: Its antigen is unknown.

Germline DNA was also extracted, and blood RNA was taken from unsorted whole blood. The chain has TRBV7-9 and TRBJ1-2; no reliable D call. Input material: peripheral blood. The TCR sequence derives from a woman aged 25 to 39 with primary liver carcinoma and hepatitis B virus infection. The CDR3 DNA reads TGTGCCAGCAGCTTAGCTGGCACCCGGTATGGCTACACCTTC. Amino acid sequence: CASSLAGTRYGYTF.